The rows below give T cell receptor beta chains drawn from one sample of a study of cytomegalovirus exposure and HLA in healthy donors. Profiling relied on immunoSEQ multiplex PCR, and the TCRdb table lists in-frame clones only, not all of them. The table records over 100,000 clones, approximately 82% of them present only once. Sequenced: PBMCs. The receptors originated from a female donor in good health and CMV-seronegative. CDR3s leave out the opening cysteine and the closing phenylalanine or tryptophan.

V gene	J gene	CDR3 protein
TRBV5-1	TRBJ2-1	ASNEDIYNEQF
TRBV4-1	TRBJ1-3	ASSQVESSGNTIY
TRBV5-1	TRBJ2-1	ASSPGFTGGNNEQF
TRBV10-1	TRBJ2-3	ASSTTSIDTQY
TRBV28	TRBJ2-7	ASSILVGTGDYEQY
TRBV28	TRBJ1-2	ASSPPDRLSYGYT
TRBV2	TRBJ2-7	ASSERTGIPYEQY
TRBV5-6	TRBJ2-7	ASSSVRLASYEQY
TRBV6-5	TRBJ1-2	ASSVTGSSDYT
TRBV7-7	TRBJ2-5	ASSLAQQGAGETQY
TRBV27	TRBJ1-4	ASSPEPVGKLF
TRBV30	TRBJ1-2	ASSHNYGYT
TRBV9	TRBJ1-4	ASSGQGGTNEKLF
TRBV4-3	TRBJ2-1	ASSRGVAGGGSYNEQL
TRBV14	TRBJ2-3	ASSPGQGWDTQY
TRBV4-1	TRBJ1-3	ASSPANSGNTIY
TRBV7-8	NA	ASSHRPGLSDEQY
TRBV6-5	TRBJ2-7	ASSDAGPAYEQY
TRBV7-2	TRBJ2-7	ASSPRLAAAYEQY
TRBV28	TRBJ1-6	ASLGHTEGGALH
TRBV7-6	TRBJ2-7	ASSPRLAGVGEQY
TRBV15	TRBJ2-7	ATSNLRGPSSEQY
TRBV2	TRBJ2-5	ASGLAEQETQY
TRBV5-1	TRBJ2-7	ASSFSVGQEYEQY
TRBV7-9	TRBJ1-4	ASSLSRQGRAKLF
TRBV5-1	TRBJ1-4	ASSLGQSNEKLF
TRBV4-3	TRBJ1-2	ASSQDGSRHRGYGYT
TRBV5-1	TRBJ1-4	ASSSTGQPEGKLF
TRBV4-1	TRBJ2-1	ASSQERGTSAHNEQF